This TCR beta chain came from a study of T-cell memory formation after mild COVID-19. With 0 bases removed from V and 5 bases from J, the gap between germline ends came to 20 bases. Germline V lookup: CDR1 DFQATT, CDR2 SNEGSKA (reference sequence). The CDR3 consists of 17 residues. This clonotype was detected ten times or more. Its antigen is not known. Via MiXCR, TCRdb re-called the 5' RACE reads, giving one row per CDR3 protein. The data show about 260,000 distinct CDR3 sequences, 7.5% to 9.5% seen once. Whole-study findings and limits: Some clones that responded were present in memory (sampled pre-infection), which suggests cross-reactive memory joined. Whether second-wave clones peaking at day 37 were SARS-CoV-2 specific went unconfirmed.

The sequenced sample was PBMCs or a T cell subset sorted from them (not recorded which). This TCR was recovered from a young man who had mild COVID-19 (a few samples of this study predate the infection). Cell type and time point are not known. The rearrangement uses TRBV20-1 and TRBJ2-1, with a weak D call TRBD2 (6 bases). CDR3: CSARDVLAVTWNNEQFF. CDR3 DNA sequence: TGCAGTGCTAGAGATGTGTTAGCGGTAACATGGAACAATGAGCAGTTCTTC.